The rows below give T cell receptor beta chains drawn from one sample of a study of blood T cell repertoires in COVID-19. Method: immunoSEQ multiplex PCR; TCRdb's copy keeps in-frame clones and lacks some. The sample records some 240,000 clones, 87% being singletons. Sequencing was performed on peripheral blood. The receptor set was obtained from a man aged 55 to 69 who had recovered from COVID-19. Each CDR3 is given with its conserved first and last residue. Fields, in order: CDR3 protein, CDR3 DNA, D gene, J gene, V gene, clone size. A D gene is named only where the DNA matches it firmly. For some rows the clone size is stated as once, few or many, or as a class when expanded; others skip it.

CDR3: CASSVGGQPGLVGDEQYF
DNA: TGTGCCAGCAGCGTAGGGGGACAACCGGGACTAGTCGGCGACGAGCAGTACTTC
D: TRBD2
J: TRBJ2-7
V: TRBV9
size: once

CDR3: CATSINRGAIQPQHF
DNA: TGTGCCACCAGCATCAACAGGGGGGCCATCCAGCCCCAGCATTTT
D: TRBD1
J: TRBJ1-5
V: TRBV15
size: .

CDR3: CASSAQGLPGELFF
DNA: TGTGCCAGCAGTGCACAGGGGTTGCCCGGGGAGCTGTTTTTT
D: TRBD1
J: TRBJ2-2
V: TRBV6-4
size: .

CDR3: CATSDRSGNTIYF
DNA: TGTGCCACCAGTGATCGGAGTGGAAACACCATATATTTT
D: .
J: TRBJ1-3
V: TRBV24-1
size: .

CDR3: CASSLARLSYGYTF
DNA: TGTGCCAGCAGCTTGGCTAGACTGAGCTATGGCTACACCTTC
D: .
J: TRBJ1-2
V: TRBV5-5
size: .

CDR3: CASSRSEGAKGYTF
DNA: TGTGCCAGCTCACGCTCGGAGGGAGCCAAAGGCTACACCTTC
D: .
J: TRBJ1-2
V: TRBV18
size: .

CDR3: CASSLNAAGNQPQHF
DNA: TGTGCCAGCAGTTTAAATGCAGCGGGCAATCAGCCCCAGCATTTT
D: .
J: TRBJ1-5
V: TRBV27
size: .

CDR3: CASSQATSGGRYNEQFF
DNA: TGTGCCAGCAGCCAAGCTACTAGCGGGGGACGATACAATGAGCAGTTCTTC
D: TRBD2
J: TRBJ2-1
V: TRBV3-1/TRBV3-2
size: .

CDR3: CASTEFQRGFYSGNTIYF
DNA: TGTGCCAGCACCGAATTCCAAAGGGGGTTTTACTCTGGAAACACCATATATTTT
D: .
J: TRBJ1-3
V: TRBV25-1
size: .

CDR3: CASTRDSEQFF
DNA: TGTGCCAGCACCAGGGACAGTGAGCAGTTCTTC
D: TRBD1
J: TRBJ2-1
V: TRBV6-5
size: .

CDR3: CASLDSLSNQPQHF
DNA: TGTGCCAGCTTGGACAGCCTTTCTAATCAGCCCCAGCATTTT
D: .
J: TRBJ1-5
V: TRBV6-5
size: .

CDR3: CASSLVGGPETQYF
DNA: TGTGCCAGCAGCTTAGTGGGGGGTCCAGAGACCCAGTACTTC
D: .
J: TRBJ2-5
V: TRBV11-3
size: .

CDR3: CASSQAGGKETQYF
DNA: TGTGCCAGCAGCCAAGCAGGAGGCAAGGAGACCCAGTACTTC
D: .
J: TRBJ2-5
V: TRBV3-1/TRBV3-2
size: .

CDR3: CASSEGDRRYEQYF
DNA: TGCGCCAGCAGTGAGGGGGACAGGCGATACGAGCAGTACTTC
D: TRBD1
J: TRBJ2-7
V: TRBV10-1
size: .

CDR3: CASSSLYRDTPQETQYF
DNA: TGTGCCAGCAGCTCCCTCTACCGGGACACTCCACAAGAGACCCAGTACTTC
D: .
J: TRBJ2-5
V: TRBV5-6
size: .

CDR3: CASSREFSEQFF
DNA: TGCGCCAGCAGCCGCGAGTTTTCTGAGCAGTTCTTC
D: .
J: TRBJ2-1
V: TRBV5-1
size: .

CDR3: CASSRAVGRGLSGELFF
DNA: TGTGCCAGCAGTAGGGCGGTGGGCAGGGGGCTGTCCGGGGAGCTGTTTTTT
D: TRBD1
J: TRBJ2-2
V: TRBV5-6
size: .

CDR3: CASSWTSGYNEQFF
DNA: TGTGCCAGCAGTTGGACTAGCGGTTACAATGAGCAGTTCTTC
D: TRBD2
J: TRBJ2-1
V: TRBV6-6
size: .

CDR3: CASSVDPAGGPYEQYF
DNA: TGTGCCAGCAGCGTAGATCCAGCGGGGGGACCCTACGAGCAGTACTTC
D: TRBD2
J: TRBJ2-7
V: TRBV9
size: once

CDR3: CASSPTGTSETQYF
DNA: TGTGCCAGCAGCCCAACAGGGACGTCGGAGACCCAGTACTTC
D: .
J: TRBJ2-5
V: TRBV6-5
size: .

CDR3: CASGGQPGFNEKLFF
DNA: TGTGCCAGCGGGGGACAGCCCGGGTTTAATGAAAAACTGTTTTTT
D: TRBD1
J: TRBJ1-4
V: TRBV7-9
size: .

CDR3: CASNPGQIFNYGYTF
DNA: TGTGCCAGCAACCCGGGACAGATTTTTAACTATGGCTACACCTTC
D: TRBD1
J: TRBJ1-2
V: TRBV2
size: .

CDR3: CASTKTAGDKNEQFF
DNA: TGTGCCAGCACCAAGACGGCGGGGGATAAGAATGAGCAGTTCTTC
D: TRBD2
J: TRBJ2-1
V: TRBV9
size: once

CDR3: CASSATGAGNTGELFF
DNA: TGTGCCAGCAGCGCCACAGGGGCGGGGAACACCGGGGAGCTGTTTTTT
D: TRBD1
J: TRBJ2-2
V: TRBV9
size: .

CDR3: CASSPSTGQGYQPQHF
DNA: TGTGCCAGCTCACCAAGTACGGGACAGGGGTATCAGCCCCAGCATTTT
D: TRBD1
J: TRBJ1-5
V: TRBV18
size: .

CDR3: CASRGGEDPQYF
DNA: TGTGCCAGCAGGGGAGGAGAAGATCCCCAGTATTTT
D: .
J: TRBJ2-3
V: TRBV7-8
size: .

CDR3: CASSQVLDSHNQPQHF
DNA: TGTGCCAGCAGCCAAGTATTGGACAGCCACAATCAGCCCCAGCATTTT
D: .
J: TRBJ1-5
V: TRBV14
size: .

CDR3: CASRAGTGHYGYTF
DNA: TGTGCCAGTCGCGCCGGGACAGGACACTATGGCTACACCTTC
D: TRBD1
J: TRBJ1-2
V: TRBV19
size: .

CDR3: CASSVRQGFQHTQYF
DNA: TGTGCCAGTAGTGTGAGACAGGGGTTTCAACATACGCAGTATTTT
D: TRBD1
J: TRBJ2-3
V: TRBV19
size: .

CDR3: CASSPPAGRPTYNEQFF
DNA: TGTGCCAGTAGCCCCCCAGCAGGAAGGCCAACCTACAATGAGCAGTTCTTC
D: .
J: TRBJ2-1
V: TRBV19
size: .

CDR3: CASSPAGTGDYEQYF
DNA: TGTGCCAGCAGTCCGGCCGGGACAGGGGACTACGAGCAGTACTTC
D: TRBD1
J: TRBJ2-7
V: TRBV27
size: .

CDR3: CASSPAGVYGYTF
DNA: TGTGCCAGCTCACCGGCAGGGGTCTATGGCTACACCTTC
D: .
J: TRBJ1-2
V: TRBV18
size: .

CDR3: CASSPRLAGGPDTQYF
DNA: TGTGCCAGCAGTCCCCGACTAGCGGGGGGACCAGATACGCAGTATTTT
D: TRBD2
J: TRBJ2-3
V: TRBV27
size: .

CDR3: CASSRDRKNYEQYF
DNA: TGTGCCAGCAGTAGGGACAGGAAGAACTACGAGCAGTACTTC
D: TRBD1
J: TRBJ2-7
V: TRBV6-2/TRBV6-3
size: .

CDR3: CASSLGQGRAIYF
DNA: TGTGCCAGCAGCTTAGGACAGGGTCGAGCCATATATTTT
D: TRBD1
J: TRBJ1-3
V: TRBV7-9
size: .

CDR3: CAWGSPGQGLRELFF
DNA: TGTGCCTGGGGGTCTCCGGGACAGGGGCTAAGGGAGCTGTTTTTT
D: TRBD1
J: TRBJ2-2
V: TRBV30
size: .

CDR3: CASSPLTVSYNEQFF
DNA: TGTGCCAGCTCACCCTTGACAGTCTCCTACAATGAGCAGTTCTTC
D: .
J: TRBJ2-1
V: TRBV18
size: .

CDR3: CASSPFAQGQPQHF
DNA: TGTGCCAGCAGTCCCTTCGCCCAGGGTCAGCCCCAGCATTTT
D: .
J: TRBJ1-5
V: TRBV6-4
size: .

CDR3: CASRLQGAGEKLFF
DNA: TGTGCCAGCAGACTACAGGGGGCTGGTGAAAAACTGTTTTTT
D: TRBD1
J: TRBJ1-4
V: TRBV27
size: .

CDR3: CATTKKGGAYNEQFF
DNA: TGTGCCACCACCAAAAAGGGGGGGGCCTACAATGAGCAGTTCTTC
D: .
J: TRBJ2-1
V: TRBV15
size: once

CDR3: CASSLGGTAYNSPLHF
DNA: TGTGCCAGCAGCTTGGGAGGGACAGCCTATAATTCACCCCTCCACTTT
D: TRBD1
J: TRBJ1-6
V: TRBV5-4
size: few

CDR3: CATSDVISGGASFSYNEQFF
DNA: TGTGCCACCAGTGACGTGATTAGCGGGGGGGCCTCCTTTTCCTACAATGAGCAGTTCTTC
D: TRBD2
J: TRBJ2-1
V: TRBV24-1
size: .

CDR3: CASSLVAQHEQYF
DNA: TGTGCCAGCAGCTTGGTAGCCCAACACGAGCAGTACTTC
D: .
J: TRBJ2-7
V: TRBV5-6
size: .

CDR3: CASSIGQGGTEAFF
DNA: TGTGCCAGTAGTATAGGGCAGGGAGGAACTGAAGCTTTCTTT
D: .
J: TRBJ1-1
V: TRBV19
size: .

CDR3: CASSMRAAGEQYF
DNA: TGTGCCAGCAGCATGCGGGCAGCGGGGGAGCAGTACTTC
D: TRBD2
J: TRBJ2-7
V: TRBV5-6
size: .

CDR3: CASSFTKNIRDRLHNEQFF
DNA: TGCGCCAGCAGCTTCACGAAAAATATCCGGGACAGACTGCACAATGAGCAGTTCTTC
D: TRBD1
J: TRBJ2-1
V: TRBV5-1
size: .

CDR3: CASSHHTSGEFF
DNA: TGTGCCAGCAGTCACCATACTAGCGGGGAGTTCTTC
D: TRBD2
J: TRBJ2-1
V: TRBV12-3/TRBV12-4
size: .

CDR3: CASTWGQGETDTQYF
DNA: TGTGCCAGCACCTGGGGACAGGGGGAGACAGATACGCAGTATTTT
D: TRBD1
J: TRBJ2-3
V: TRBV7-9
size: .

CDR3: CASSVLGGMRTEAFF
DNA: TGTGCCAGCAGCGTATTGGGAGGGATGCGGACTGAAGCTTTCTTT
D: .
J: TRBJ1-1
V: TRBV9
size: .

CDR3: CASSQNQGYTEAFF
DNA: TGTGCCAGCAGCCAAAATCAGGGATATACTGAAGCTTTCTTT
D: .
J: TRBJ1-1
V: TRBV14
size: .

CDR3: CASSAGGLAKNIQYF
DNA: TGTGCCAGCAGCGCCGGAGGACTAGCCAAAAACATTCAGTACTTC
D: .
J: TRBJ2-4
V: TRBV9
size: .

CDR3: CASSPYGGDTQYF
DNA: TGTGCCAGCAGCCCCTACGGGGGAGATACGCAGTATTTT
D: .
J: TRBJ2-3
V: TRBV5-8
size: .

CDR3: CASSLGTGPFNTEAFF
DNA: TGCGCCAGCAGCCTCGGGACAGGGCCCTTCAACACTGAAGCTTTCTTT
D: TRBD1
J: TRBJ1-1
V: TRBV5-1
size: .

CDR3: CASSYSFRSGTQYF
DNA: TGTGCCAGCAGTTACTCTTTCCGGTCCGGGACCCAGTACTTC
D: .
J: TRBJ2-5
V: TRBV6-7
size: .

CDR3: CASSSGTGDFMGYTF
DNA: TGTGCCAGCAGCTCTGGGACAGGCGACTTTATGGGCTACACCTTC
D: TRBD1
J: TRBJ1-2
V: TRBV7-9
size: .

CDR3: CASSFEQNTEAFF
DNA: TGCGCCAGCAGCTTTGAACAGAACACTGAAGCTTTCTTT
D: .
J: TRBJ1-1
V: TRBV5-1
size: .